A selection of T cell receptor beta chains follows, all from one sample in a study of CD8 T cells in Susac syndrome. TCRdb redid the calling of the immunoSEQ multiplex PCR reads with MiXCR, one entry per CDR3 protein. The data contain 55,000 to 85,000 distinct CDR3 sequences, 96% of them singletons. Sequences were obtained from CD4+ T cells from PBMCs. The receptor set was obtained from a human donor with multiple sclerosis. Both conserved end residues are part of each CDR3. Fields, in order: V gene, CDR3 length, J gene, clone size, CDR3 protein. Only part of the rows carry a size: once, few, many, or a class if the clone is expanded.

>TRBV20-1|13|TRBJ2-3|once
CSLIAVSTDTQYF
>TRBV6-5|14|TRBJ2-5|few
CASSYRGGGETQYF
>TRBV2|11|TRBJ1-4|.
CASSVSEKLFF
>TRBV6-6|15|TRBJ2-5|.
CASSKLGQGKETQYF
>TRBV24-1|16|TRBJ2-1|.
CATSAGLAGAFNEQFF
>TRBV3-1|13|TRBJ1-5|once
CASSQARNQPQHF
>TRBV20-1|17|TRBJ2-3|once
CSARGISGDRPTDTQYF
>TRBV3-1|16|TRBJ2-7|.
CASSQDGAGGSFEQYF
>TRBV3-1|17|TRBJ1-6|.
CASSQVGGGRFNSPLHF
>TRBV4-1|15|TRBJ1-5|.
CASSRTGTGNQPQHF
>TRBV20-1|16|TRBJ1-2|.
CSARGTYIQGAGGYTF
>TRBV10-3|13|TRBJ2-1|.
CAINGLLNNEQFF
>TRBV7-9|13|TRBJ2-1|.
CASSFESGAEQFF
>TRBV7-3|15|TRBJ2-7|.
CASSSTASSPYEQYF
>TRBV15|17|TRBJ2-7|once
CATSRDTSRGRAYEQYF
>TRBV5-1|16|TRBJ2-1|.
CASSLARQGASNEQFF
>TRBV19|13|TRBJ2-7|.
CASSIEGQREQYF
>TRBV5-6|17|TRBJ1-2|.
CASSLLGIRMANYGYTF
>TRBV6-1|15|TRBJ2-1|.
CASSERGPTYNEQFF
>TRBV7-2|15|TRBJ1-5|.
CASSFFTDSNQPQHF
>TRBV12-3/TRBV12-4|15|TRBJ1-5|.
CASARVTGSNQPQHF
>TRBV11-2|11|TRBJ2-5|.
CASSPQRAQYF
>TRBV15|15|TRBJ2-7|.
CATSRGGGSSYEQYF
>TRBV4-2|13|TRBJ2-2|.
CASSHASGGELFF
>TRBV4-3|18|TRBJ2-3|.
CASSQVWTSGLGTDTQYF
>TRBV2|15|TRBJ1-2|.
CASSEIGPSNYGYTF
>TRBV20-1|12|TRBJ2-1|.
CSAQPTRGEQFF
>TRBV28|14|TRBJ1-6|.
CASSFVTDDSPLHF
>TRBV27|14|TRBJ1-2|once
CASQPAAGNYGYTF
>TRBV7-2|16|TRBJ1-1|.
CASSPQGNRVNTEAFF
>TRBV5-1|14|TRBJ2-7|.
CASTPGTVNYEQYF
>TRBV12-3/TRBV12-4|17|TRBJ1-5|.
CASSPQRQGSDNWPQHF
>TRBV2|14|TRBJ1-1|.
CASELLGSNTEAFF
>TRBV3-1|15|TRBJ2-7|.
CASSSTGVTTYEQYF
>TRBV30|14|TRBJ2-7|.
CAWSGERTGLEQYF
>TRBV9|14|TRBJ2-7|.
CASSVASSPHEQYF
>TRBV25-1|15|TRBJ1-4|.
CASSEWGTGSGKLFF
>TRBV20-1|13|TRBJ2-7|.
CSARGGQVYEQYF
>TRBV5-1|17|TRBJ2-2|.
CASSSSVRQGNTGELFF